This T cell receptor (beta chain) originates from a study of blood T cell repertoires in COVID-19. Whole-study context: The United States, Italy and Spain provided the acute and convalescent COVID-19 samples. Nucleic acid was either cDNA or gDNA, and it came from T cells, B-cell-depleted T cells, or PBMCs.

Source study methods: Researchers report that nucleated cell counts were estimated from reference gene primer amplification. Profiling relied on immunoSEQ multiplex PCR, and the TCRdb table lists in-frame clones only, not all of them. V, J and clone size are those of that table, while D and trimming were read from the DNA. Of 150,000 or so clones in the sample, 84% are singletons; the top ten hold 7.7%. Germline CDR1 reads LNHDA; CDR2 reads SQIVND (reference sequence). The CDR3 has 14 residues. V was trimmed by 6 bases and J by 5 bases, leaving 14 bases between them. The material sequenced was peripheral blood. The chain is built from TRBV19 and TRBJ2-1, with D possibly TRBD1 on 5 matching bases. The origin of this receptor is a man aged 40-49 years who had recovered from COVID-19. The CDR3: CASRAWSGNNEQFF. As DNA, the CDR3 is TGTGCCAGTAGGGCGTGGTCAGGGAACAATGAGCAGTTCTTC.